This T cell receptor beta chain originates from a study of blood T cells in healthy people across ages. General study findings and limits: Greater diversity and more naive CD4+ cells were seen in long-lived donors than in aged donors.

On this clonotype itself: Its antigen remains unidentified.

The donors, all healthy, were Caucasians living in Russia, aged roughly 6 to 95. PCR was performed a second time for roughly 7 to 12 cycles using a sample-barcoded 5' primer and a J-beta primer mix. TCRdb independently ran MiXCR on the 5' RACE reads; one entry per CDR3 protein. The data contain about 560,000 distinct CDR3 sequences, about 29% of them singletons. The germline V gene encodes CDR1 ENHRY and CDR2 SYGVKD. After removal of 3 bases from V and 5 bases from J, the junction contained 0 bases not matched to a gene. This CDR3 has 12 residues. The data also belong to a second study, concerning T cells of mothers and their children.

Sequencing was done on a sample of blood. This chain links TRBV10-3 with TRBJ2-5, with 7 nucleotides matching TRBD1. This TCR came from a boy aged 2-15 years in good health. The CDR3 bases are TGTGCCATCAGTGAACAGGGGGAGACCCAGTACTTC. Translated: CAISEQGETQYF.